This T cell receptor beta chain came from a study of shared clonotypes between healthy human individuals (dated by TCRdb to the early 2020s). Turning to the overall study: Three men and a couple of women, aged 18 to 49 years, made up the cohort. For each donor, CD4 naive and CD4 memory were each run on three plates, CD8 naive on two plates, and CD8 memory on one plate. Blood TCR repertoires of roughly five healthy adults were deeply sequenced to estimate repertoire size and the extent of clonotype sharing between individuals. Different laboratories and diverse techniques were used to prepare libraries and sequence TCR repertoires, to increase sequencing depth and limit assay-specific biases. Leukapheresis yielded between about 0.85 and 10 billion PBMCs per donor.

CD8 naive samples were obtained by positive selection for CCR7 among CD45RO-negative cells, yielding a CD45RA+CCR7+ population from which TemRA cells were excluded. The donors were healthy, HIV-negative adults with no recently reported acute infections or vaccinations. All donors were Caucasian adults living in Nashville, Tennessee, USA. Blood was obtained by leukapheresis, after which PBMCs were separated by Ficoll-Histopaque density gradient centrifugation and cryopreserved in liquid nitrogen vapor phase. Purity and quantity of every magnetically sorted T cell population were checked by analytical flow cytometry. From each sorted fraction, genomic DNA was isolated and quantified by UV absorbance on a Nanodrop 2000c. Details on this clone: No cognate antigen has been identified for it. No base-level quality is on record; no much larger clone is a single base apart.

V is reduced by 3 bases and J by 1 base, leaving a spacing of 11 bases between them. The germline V gene provides CDR1 SGHVS and CDR2 FNYEAQ. Reading from cysteine to phenylalanine, the CDR3 counts 15 amino acids. CDR3 DNA only is kept here, 45 bases in frame from base 1. Beyond this particular receptor, the publication reports: The small number of donors limited the genetic and exposure-history diversity represented. Clonotypes shared by all four sorted-subset donors showed higher generation probabilities than non-shared clonotypes. About 5% of naive CD4, more than 3% of naive CD8, about 2.4% of memory CD4, and 0.4% of memory CD8 clonotypes were shared across several donors. Sampling was restricted to blood, and TCR repertoires in tissue are likely to differ from TCR repertoires in blood. Estimated clonotype richness was generally larger for naive than for memory subsets. Pairwise subsampling led to the expectation that sequencing depth would affect the degree of clonotype sharing among donors. Rarefaction of sorted-subset datasets indicated incomplete sequencing despite the large sequencing depth.

Using the deep immunoSEQ assay, multiplex PCR amplified TCR CDR3 regions from genomic DNA. Extracted genomic DNA from each cell subset was spread evenly across all wells of several immunoSEQ 96-well plates, with each plate serving as a replicate. Each replicate PCR for sorted subsets received roughly 0.2 ug genomic DNA, equal to roughly 33,000 T cell genomes. The purified libraries were quantified using a Qubit 3.0 fluorometer, sized with a Bioanalyzer 2100, and then quantified again using the KAPA Library Quantification kit. Every immunoSEQ 96-well plate was sequenced on a dedicated single-read 150-cycle Illumina NextSeq 550 flow cell. Per the authors' processing: Because the immunoSEQ output included only junctional sequences and no quality scores, the filtering could not be the same as the filtering used for full-length reads. Sequences were annotated with PyIR, a Python wrapper for IgBLAST v1.9, using IMGT germline references to assign V/J genes and CDR3. Any read was removed if the V/J assignment was weak (E-value above 1e-6), the CDR3 was missing, or the read contained stop codons, out-of-frame junctions, or ambiguous translated residues. A V3J clonotype was defined by an identical inferred V gene, J gene, and CDR3 amino acid sequence. To compute the percentage overlap between repertoires, the number of shared unique clonotypes was divided by the size of the smaller repertoire. RTK rarefaction, the Chao1 estimator, and Recon v2.1 estimates of unobserved clonotypes were used to assess repertoire richness. Generation probabilities were computed with OLGA for all TCRbeta clonotypes obtained by the gDNA method from a few donors. The clones in this table, taken by TCRdb from immuneACCESS, are in-frame only. Not every clone is retained; where verified, under half of the shortfall comes from an unresolved V gene, and the cause of the rest is unknown. From that table come the V and J calls and clone size; the DNA was used to work out D and trimming. The sample table holds nearly 2 million clones, of which just under 95% were seen once. The ten largest clones add up to 0.95% to 1.5% of the sample.

The specimen sequenced was naive CD8+ T cells sorted from blood. The intended sense of this specimen's cell subset or site label: CD45RA+CCR7+. Here the chain combines TRBV7-6 and TRBJ2-3; a weak D assignment points to TRBD2 (6 bases agree). This receptor was obtained from a man aged 18 to 29 in good health. The CDR3 protein sequence reads: CASSFSWGGTDTQYF. The DNA sequence follows: TGTGCCAGCAGCTTCAGCTGGGGGGGCACAGATACGCAGTATTTT.